This TCR beta chain was observed in a study of CD8 T cells in Susac syndrome (dated by TCRdb to between 2018 and 2020). In the study overall: Repertoire sequencing was used to test whether CD8+ T cell activation and differentiation in Susac syndrome was antigen driven. The clonality of the CD8+ T cell repertoire was compared across 12 healthy donors, roughly 14 Susac syndrome patients and under 18 multiple sclerosis patients.

Worth noting for this clonotype: This receptor's antigen is unknown. No much larger clone exists at a distance of one base, and base qualities are not known.

High-throughput TCR beta sequencing profiled peripheral blood CD8+ and CD4+ T cells from healthy donors, Susac syndrome patients and multiple sclerosis patients. Multiple sclerosis controls were treatment-naive patients with stable or active relapsing-remitting disease fulfilling revised McDonald criteria. CD8+ TEMRA cells were enriched by FACS, while bulk CD8+ and CD4+ T cells were purified by magnetic negative isolation. Blood was drawn into EDTA tubes, processed within 24 hours, and PBMCs were isolated by density gradient centrifugation. PBMCs intended for TCR sequencing were cryopreserved in liquid nitrogen and thawed later in a water bath at 37 degrees C. A purity of at least 90% was achieved for sorted or isolated CD4+, CD8+ and CD8+ TEMRA cells. RNA was extracted using the RNeasy kit, and about 0.5 to 1 ug of the RNA was reverse transcribed with random hexamers. The immunoSEQ multiplex PCR assay, which covers 54 Vbeta and 13 Jbeta segments, was used to amplify TCR beta CDR3 regions. PCR amplification bias was corrected using a synthetic template baseline for primer optimization and computational correction. Per the original workflow: Reads were assigned to V, D and J genes according to IMGT and analyzed in immunoSEQ Analyzer, with only productive sequences retained. To calculate clonality, Shannon entropy was normalized by log2 of the number of productive unique sequences and then subtracted from one. For each patient and control, public and private clones were evaluated among the 100 most prevalent clones. Susac-specific clones were defined as absent from healthy and MS cohorts, 1052 published viral clones and other ImmuneACCESS disease sequences. TCRdb itself trimmed the public reads at Q25 with fastp, ran MiXCR and retained productive beta chains. Each CDR3 protein appears once, grouped with its most common genes and DNA. These V and J calls are TCRdb output, not the study's own analysis. The sample data list some 400,000 distinct CDR3 sequences, and 85% of these were observed just once. Together, the top ten hold more than 0.09% of the sample.

Overall study results and their limits: The number of individuals in the TCR sequencing and HLA analysis was acknowledged as relatively small.

Taken from cysteine to phenylalanine, the CDR3 has 15 residues. Only the CDR3 DNA is retained, 45 bases long and in frame from the first base. For CDR1 and CDR2, the germline V gene (reference sequence) lists LNHNV and YYDKDF. V loses 2 bases, J loses 6 bases, and the germline ends lie 16 bases apart. The rearrangement combines TRBV15 with TRBJ1-2; a confident D gene designation cannot be given. The clonotype comes from a human donor with multiple sclerosis. Sequencing used CD8+ T cells from PBMCs. The CDR3 reads CATSRSWGTSDGYTF. Read as DNA, the sequence is TGTGCCACCAGCAGATCCTGGGGAACTTCGGATGGCTACACCTTC.